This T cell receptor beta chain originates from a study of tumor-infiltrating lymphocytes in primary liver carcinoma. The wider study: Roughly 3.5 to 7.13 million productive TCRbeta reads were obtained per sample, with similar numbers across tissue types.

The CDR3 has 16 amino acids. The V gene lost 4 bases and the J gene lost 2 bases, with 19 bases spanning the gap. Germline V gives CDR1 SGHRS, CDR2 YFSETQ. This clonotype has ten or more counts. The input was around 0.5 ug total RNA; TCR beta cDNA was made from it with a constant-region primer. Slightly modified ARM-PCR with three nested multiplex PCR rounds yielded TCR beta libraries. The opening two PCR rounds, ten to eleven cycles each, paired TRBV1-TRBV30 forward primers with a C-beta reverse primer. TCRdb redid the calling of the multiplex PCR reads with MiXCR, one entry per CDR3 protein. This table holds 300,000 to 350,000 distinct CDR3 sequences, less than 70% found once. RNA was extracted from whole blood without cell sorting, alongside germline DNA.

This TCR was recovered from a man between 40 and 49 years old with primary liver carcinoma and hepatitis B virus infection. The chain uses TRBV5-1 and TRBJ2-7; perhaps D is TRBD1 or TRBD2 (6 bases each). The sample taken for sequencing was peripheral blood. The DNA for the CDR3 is TGCGCCAGCAGCCGGGAACCGGGGGCGCCGGCCTACGAGCAGTACTTC. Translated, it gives CASSREPGAPAYEQYF.